Sequencing of this TCR beta chain was carried out in a study of TIL therapy for anti-PD-1-resistant metastatic lung cancer. Study observations and caveats: After infusion, TIL clonotypes partly replaced peripheral T cells and declined over months.

The libraries were made with immunoSEQ v3. Profiled with immunoSEQ multiplex PCR; TCRdb holds only in-frame clones, not every one. The top ten clones hold 1.5% to 2% of a sample with tens of thousands of clones, over 70% of them seen once. Points on this clone: The antigen is unknown.

There are 14 residues in the CDR3. Germline loops: CDR1 LNHDA, CDR2 SQIVND (reference sequence). Trimming took 3 bases from V and 6 from J; bases not matched to a gene: 7. Noted time point: pre-treatment sample, taken before nivolumab and TIL therapy. The sequence derives from a person aged 25 to 85 with non-small cell lung cancer. This chain connects TRBV19 to TRBJ1-2, with 7 bases fitting TRBD1. The sequenced sample was blood, obtained at baseline. CDR3 sequence: CASSIGRDSNGYTF. The CDR3 DNA is TGTGCCAGTAGTATCGGGAGGGACAGCAATGGCTACACCTTC.